Shown below are 29 T cell receptor beta chains from a single sample sequenced in a study of follicular helper T cells after annual influenza vaccination. Time point reported: 2015-2016 season, 7 days after influenza vaccination. The method was immunoSEQ multiplex PCR; TCRdb's version includes in-frame clones alone and lacks a portion of them. This table holds roughly 10,000 clones, 83% found once. Sequencing was performed on CXCR5- memory CD4+ T cells sorted from blood, taken 7 days after influenza vaccination. Every receptor here comes from an adult who received the influenza vaccine.

This clone was counted a single time. V gene TRBV28 combines with J gene TRBJ1-2, with 10 bases aligning to TRBD1. In germline, CDR1 is MDHEN, CDR2 SYDVKM. This CDR3 has 16 residues. Trimming cost V 5 bases and J 2 bases; bases outside gene matches: 8. The CDR3 DNA reads as TGTGCCAGCAGTACTACGGGACAGGGGTTAAACTATGGCTACACCTTC. Protein: CASSTTGQGLNYGYTF.

V usage is TRBV6-1 and J usage is TRBJ1-1; no definite D call. The V end was cut by 0 bases, the J end by 0 bases, with 8 bases between. Germline CDR1 is MNHNS and CDR2 is SASEGT. The CDR3 totals 15 residues. CDR3 nucleotide sequence: TGTGCCAGCAGTGAAGCGTTAGGATTGAACACTGAAGCTTTCTTT. Translated, it gives CASSEALGLNTEAFF.

The chain carries TRBV5-1 and TRBJ2-3; TRBD2 aligns across 15 bases. V shed 2 bases and J 3 bases; nucleotides not matched to a gene: 7. Germline lookup yields CDR1 SGHRS and CDR2 YFSETQ. This CDR3 is 18 amino acids long. The CDR3 region is CASSLGGLAGGQTDTQYF. The CDR3 DNA reads as TGCGCCAGCAGCTTAGGAGGACTAGCGGGGGGGCAAACAGATACGCAGTATTTT. The full variable domain, its missing parts supplied by reference TRBV5-1 and TRBJ2-3, is KAGVTQTPRYLIKTRGQQVTLSCSPISGHRSVSWYQQTPGQGLQFLFEYFSETQRNKGNFPGRFSGRQFSNSRSEMNVSTLELGDSALYLCASSLGGLAGGQTDTQYFGPGTRLTVL.

V gene TRBV14 combines with J gene TRBJ2-7, with D possibly being TRBD1 (6 bases). This CDR3 has 16 residues. The germline CDR1 and CDR2 sequences are SGHDN and FVKESK. V shed 3 bases and J shed 4 bases, with 19 bases lying between them. For the CDR3, the DNA is TGTGCCAGCAGCCAGCGCACCGGGACAAGATGGTACGAGCAGTACTTC. It encodes CASSQRTGTRWYEQYF.

This sequence joins TRBV7-9 and TRBJ2-7; 8 bases are shared with TRBD1. Trimming cost V 4 bases and J 5 bases; bases outside gene matches: 10. CDR3 length: 15 residues. CDR1 and CDR2 from the germline V gene are SEHNR and FQNEAQ (reference sequence). CDR3: CASSSKDRVLHEQYF. CDR3 nucleotides: TGTGCCAGCAGCTCCAAGGACAGGGTTTTACACGAGCAGTACTTC.

The chain couples TRBV11-2 to TRBJ2-3; D remains ambiguous. This CDR3 region has 12 residues. Germline V gene sequence: CDR1 SGHAT, CDR2 FQNNGV. V was clipped by 5 bases and J by 3 bases, with 6 bases between them. CDR3 sequence: CASSARTDTQYF. The CDR3 DNA reads TGTGCCAGCAGCGCGCGTACAGATACGCAGTATTTT.

The chain joins TRBV19 to TRBJ2-5; D ambiguous. The germline CDR1 and CDR2 sequences are LNHDA and SQIVND (reference sequence). This CDR3 is 11 amino acids long. Trimming took 3 bases from V and 5 from J, leaving 4 bases between them. The CDR3 nucleotides are TGTGCCAGTAGTATGGGGGAGACCCAGTACTTC. As protein: CASSMGETQYF.

J is TRBJ2-3 and V is TRBV6-6; 9 bases fit TRBD1. Germline V gene data show CDR1 as MNHNY and CDR2 as SVGAGI (reference sequence). The CDR3 totals 16 residues. J lost 2 bases, V lost 2 bases, and 5 bases had no gene match. The CDR3, as DNA: TGTGCCAGCAGTTACGCCCGGGACAGGGTCACAGATACGCAGTATTTT. It encodes CASSYARDRVTDTQYF.

This clone was counted a single time. This chain joins TRBV5-1 and TRBJ2-7; D perhaps matches TRBD2 (5 bases). Germline V gives CDR1 SGHRS, CDR2 YFSETQ. The CDR3 is 16 residues long. Trimming left V 1 base short and J 7 bases short, with 21 bases between. The CDR3 reads CASSLLGWQTSGEQYF. The CDR3 DNA reads TGCGCCAGCAGCTTGTTGGGGTGGCAGACTTCGGGAGAGCAGTACTTC.

Here the CDR3 DNA reads TGTGCCAGCAGCTTCGGGACAGGGGGACGGTATGGCTACACCTTC. Its translation: CASSFGTGGRYGYTF. This sequence joins TRBV5-4 and TRBJ1-2, with 11 bases fitting TRBD1. There are 15 residues in the CDR3. V lost 2 bases, J lost 5 bases, and 5 bases stayed unmatched. Germline-derived CDR1 and CDR2 are SGHNT and YYREEE (reference sequence).

V and J are TRBV28 and TRBJ2-7, with D maybe TRBD2 (5 bases). The CDR3 extends over 14 amino acids. Germline CDR1 MDHEN, CDR2 SYDVKM. V lost 4 bases and J lost 1, with 11 bases in between. CDR3 in DNA: TGTGCCAGCAGTTCCCCCGGGAAATCCTACGAGCAGTACTTC. Residues: CASSSPGKSYEQYF.

This clone was counted only a few times. This chain uses TRBV7-8 with TRBJ1-1, with 9 positions matching TRBD1. CDR1 is SGHVS, CDR2 FQNEAQ, per germline. The V and J ends lost 5 bases and 11 bases, in that order; junction bases with no gene match: 6. The CDR3 totals 12 residues. As DNA, the CDR3 is TGTGCCAGCAGCGATGGACAGGGGAAGGCTTTCTTT. Its translation: CASSDGQGKAFF.

This clone was observed a single time. V is TRBV4-1 and J is TRBJ1-1; 7 positions agree with TRBD1. Looked up from germline, CDR1 is MGHRA and CDR2 is YSYEKL. This CDR3 has 15 residues. With 2 bases clipped from V and 0 bases from J, the junction kept 3 bases outside the gene matches. This CDR3 reads CASSQPGQMNTEAFF. CDR3 sequence (DNA): TGCGCCAGCAGCCAACCGGGACAGATGAACACTGAAGCTTTCTTT.

The chain joins TRBV13 to TRBJ2-7; TRBD1 matches 7 bases. Unmatched junction bases numbered 14, after V lost 4 bases and J lost 5 bases. The CDR3 loop spans 16 amino acids. The germline V gene has CDR1 PRHDT and CDR2 FYEKMQ (reference sequence). Here the CDR3 DNA reads TGTGCCAGCAGCTCCAAACGCCGATTGACAGGGAACGAGCAGTACTTC. Its translation is CASSSKRRLTGNEQYF.

The chain employs TRBV10-3 and TRBJ1-6; 7 bases match TRBD1. This CDR3 region has 14 residues. The ends lost 8 bases at V and 3 bases at J; junction bases unmatched: 4. Germline V gives CDR1 ENHRY, CDR2 SYGVKD. The DNA for the CDR3 is TGTGCCATCTCCCGGGACAGCTATAATTCACCCCTCCACTTT. This gives the protein CAISRDSYNSPLHF.

The chain carries TRBV27 and TRBJ2-7; 9 positions agree with TRBD1. Germline V gene sequence: CDR1 MNHEY, CDR2 SMNVEV (reference sequence). V lost 5 bases to trimming and J lost 5 bases; unmatched junction nucleotides: 13. This CDR3 region has 16 residues. Written as DNA, the CDR3 is TGTGCCAGCAGTCCGACCCTCTGGGACAGGGTCCACGAGCAGTACTTC. Residues: CASSPTLWDRVHEQYF.

The CDR3 reads CASSRGRGTGDQPQHF. As DNA, the CDR3 is TGTGCCAGCAGCCGGGGGAGGGGGACAGGGGATCAGCCCCAGCATTTT. The chain combines TRBV27 with TRBJ1-5, with TRBD1 matching 10 bases. CDR3 length equals 16 residues. Looked up from germline, CDR1 is MNHEY and CDR2 is SMNVEV (reference sequence). J lost 5 bases, V lost 6 bases, and 10 bases had no gene match.

The rearrangement joins TRBV10-3 to TRBJ2-7; unclear D gene. The germline V gene encodes CDR1 ENHRY and CDR2 SYGVKD. This CDR3 has 13 residues. V lost 6 bases and J lost 0, with 9 bases in between. The CDR3 loop reads CAISGRSSYEQYF. In DNA form, the CDR3 reads TGTGCCATCAGCGGACGGTCCTCCTACGAGCAGTACTTC.

This rearrangement joins TRBV7-2 to TRBJ1-6; D call uncertain. The V end lost 2 bases, the J end lost 8 bases, and 7 bases lay between the germline ends. Germline CDR1 and CDR2: SGHTA and FQGNSA. This CDR3 spans 13 amino acids. As DNA, the CDR3 is TGTGCCAGCAGCTTAAATATTGATTCACCCCTCCACTTT. It translates to CASSLNIDSPLHF.

This chain links TRBV28 with TRBJ1-4, with D perhaps matching TRBD1 (5 bases). Germline V lookup: CDR1 MDHEN, CDR2 SYDVKM. V lost 6 bases to trimming and J lost 6 bases, with 20 bases between them. The CDR3 sequence is 16 residues long. The CDR3 sequence is CASSPGGTGGDEKLFF. DNA of the CDR3: TGTGCCAGCAGCCCAGGAGGGACGGGGGGTGATGAAAAACTGTTTTTT.

This chain uses TRBV7-9 with TRBJ2-2; D could derive from TRBD1 or TRBD2 (5 bases each). Germline V gives CDR1 SEHNR, CDR2 FQNEAQ (reference sequence). The CDR3 consists of 14 residues. V lost 6 bases to trimming and J lost 3 bases, with 11 bases between them. The CDR3 region has the DNA TGTGCCAGCAGGTCCGGGACCTACACCGGGGAGCTGTTTTTT. Translated: CASRSGTYTGELFF.

The chain combines TRBV2 with TRBJ1-5, with a possible D match to TRBD1 (5 bases). The CDR3 totals 15 residues. The germline V gene encodes CDR1 SNHLY and CDR2 FYNNEI. Trimming shortened V by 5 bases and J by 3 bases, and 14 bases separated the two germline ends. DNA of the CDR3: TGTGCCAGCAGTATACAGGCCGCTATCAATCAGCCCCAGCATTTT. Its protein is CASSIQAAINQPQHF.

V and J are TRBV2 and TRBJ1-3; TRBD1 might be the D (6 bases). This CDR3 region has 12 residues. CDR1 SNHLY and CDR2 FYNNEI come from the germline V gene. Trimming pared 5 bases from V and 4 bases from J, leaving 6 bases between. The DNA of the CDR3 is TGTGCCAGCAGTCAGGGGGGAAACACCATATATTTT. Translation gives CASSQGGNTIYF.

This clone appeared a single time. The V and J genes are TRBV4-1 and TRBJ1-1; no clear D. The V gene's germline CDR1 is MGHRA and CDR2 YSYEKL. The CDR3 contains 12 residues. The V end was cut by 3 bases, the J end by 11 bases, with 13 bases between. The CDR3 is CASSHPLGVAFF. CDR3 nucleotide sequence: TGCGCCAGCAGCCACCCCCTAGGTGTGGCTTTCTTT.

The genes are TRBV5-1 and TRBJ1-5, with D tentatively TRBD1 (5 bases). CDR1 SGHRS and CDR2 YFSETQ come from the germline V gene. The CDR3 is 14 residues long. V gave up 1 base and J gave up 7 bases, with 12 bases separating them. The CDR3 loop reads CASSLISGGQPQHF. DNA for the CDR3: TGCGCCAGCAGCTTGATTAGCGGGGGGCAGCCCCAGCATTTT.

The CDR3 loop reads CASSPGRESYGYTF. The CDR3 DNA follows: TGTGCCAGCAGCCCGGGACGGGAGTCCTATGGCTACACCTTC. V usage is TRBV7-2 and J usage is TRBJ1-2, with D possibly being TRBD1 (5 bases). The CDR3 extends over 14 amino acids. Germline-derived CDR1 and CDR2 are SGHTA and FQGNSA. Trimming stripped 5 bases from V and 4 bases from J, with 14 bases between.

The CDR3 nucleotides are TGTGCCACCAGCAGGATAGCGGGGTACAATGAGCAGTTCTTC. This sequence encodes CATSRIAGYNEQFF. This chain connects TRBV15 to TRBJ2-1, with 8 bases lining up with TRBD2. Germline V gene sequence: CDR1 LNHNV, CDR2 YYDKDF (reference sequence). V was clipped by 3 bases and J by 4 bases; unmatched bases: 2. This CDR3 is 14 amino acids long.

This clone was seen more than once but under ten times. V is TRBV5-5 and J is TRBJ2-2; tentatively, D is TRBD1 or TRBD2 (5 bases each). This CDR3 has 15 residues. Trimming stripped 4 bases from V and 0 bases from J, with 10 bases between. Per the germline V gene, CDR1 is SGHKS and CDR2 is YYEKEE (reference sequence). CDR3 bases: TGTGCCAGCAGCCGGGACGCCGCGAACACCGGGGAGCTGTTTTTT. Translating gives CASSRDAANTGELFF.

V gene TRBV25-1 combines with J gene TRBJ1-6; TRBD1 matches at 9 bases. The J segment lost 8 bases and the V segment lost 2 bases, leaving 4 bases of the junction unmatched. CDR1 is MGHDK, CDR2 SYGVNS, per germline. The CDR3 consists of 15 residues. CDR3 residues: CASSERTGVDSPLHF. CDR3 nucleotide sequence: TGTGCCAGCAGTGAACGGACAGGGGTGGATTCACCCCTCCACTTT.